This paragraph reports one TCR beta chain. V was trimmed by 2 bases and J by 9 bases, leaving 11 bases between them. The CDR3 extends over 13 amino acids. Each CDR3 protein is one row after TCRdb ran MiXCR on the RT-PCR reads. The sample includes about a million distinct CDR3 sequences, approximately 18% seen only once; the top ten take 5.5% to 6.5%. The data were obtained in a study of patients and donors after allogeneic stem cell transplantation. The chain carries TRBV12-3 or TRBV12-4 and TRBJ2-1; D is unresolved. Sequencing was done on a sample of blood, either unsorted or a sorted T cell fraction (not recorded which). The receptor's source is a human donor who was either an allogeneic HSCT recipient or a stem cell or donor lymphocyte infusion donor (not recorded which). It is not recorded whose cells these are; they may come from a transplant donor. DNA for the CDR3: TGTGCCAGCAGTTTAAAGCTAAATCTTGAGCAGTTCTTC. It translates to CASSLKLNLEQFF.